Listed here are 24 T cell receptor beta chains from one sample, sequenced in a study of control samples from healthy donors and cancer patients. Assay: immunoSEQ multiplex PCR; the TCRdb copy retains only in-frame clones and omits some. The sample holds about 140,000 clones; less than 95% are singletons and the top ten take 5.5% to 7.5%. Sequencing was done on a sample of blood. These receptors were collected from a man aged 18 to 29 in good health.

DNA for the CDR3: TGTGCCAGCAGCTTCTACACCGGGGAGCTGTTTTTT. Its translation is CASSFYTGELFF. The V call is TRBV7-9, the J call TRBJ2-2; no clear D gene. The CDR3 is 12 amino acids. Germline CDR1 is SEHNR and CDR2 is FQNEAQ (reference sequence). The V end was cut by 3 bases, the J end by 3 bases, with 2 bases between.

This clone was seen just once. The chain links TRBV18 to TRBJ2-1, with D perhaps matching TRBD1 (6 bases). Per the germline V gene, CDR1 is KGHSH and CDR2 is LQKENI. V dropped 6 bases and J dropped 0 bases, with 15 bases sitting between them. The CDR3 loop spans 16 amino acids. The chain's CDR3 is CASSRAQDSSYNEQFF. The CDR3 DNA follows: TGTGCCAGCTCGAGGGCTCAGGACAGCTCCTACAATGAGCAGTTCTTC.

V and J are TRBV4-1 and TRBJ2-7; TRBD2 is a possible D gene (5 bases). The V end lost 4 bases, the J end lost 4 bases, and 20 bases lay between the germline ends. Germline V gene sequence: CDR1 MGHRA, CDR2 YSYEKL. The CDR3 has 16 amino acids. CDR3 sequence reads: CASSLQDIGIRYEQYF. The CDR3 DNA sequence: TGCGCCAGCAGCCTTCAAGACATCGGGATACGGTACGAGCAGTACTTC.

The V call is TRBV16, the J call TRBJ1-2; 9 nucleotides align to TRBD1. Germline V gene sequence: CDR1 KGHSY, CDR2 FQNENV. Trimming removed 4 bases from V and 4 bases from J; junction bases left unmatched: 7. This CDR3 region has 15 residues. CDR3 nucleotides: TGTGCCAGCAGCCGTAGACAGGGGGTCAGCTATGGCTACACCTTC. Residues: CASSRRQGVSYGYTF. The full variable domain, completed using reference TRBV16 and TRBJ1-2, is GEEVAQTPKHLVRGEGQKAKLYCAPIKGHSYVFWYQQVLKNEFKFLISFQNENVFDETGMPKERFSAKCLPNSPCSLEIQATKLEDSAVYFCASSRRQGVSYGYTFGSGTRLTVV.

The chain is built from TRBV5-1 and TRBJ1-2; possibly TRBD1 for D (6 bases). Trimming shortened V by 0 bases and J by 4 bases, and 13 bases separated the two germline ends. Germline lookup yields CDR1 SGHRS and CDR2 YFSETQ. CDR3 length: 15 amino acids. The DNA of the CDR3 is TGCGCCAGCAGCTTGGGACGGGGAGGGGGCTATGGCTACACCTTC. Encoded protein: CASSLGRGGGYGYTF.

This clone was found once. The rearrangement joins TRBV7-2 to TRBJ2-2; a weak D match, TRBD1 (6 bases). Deletions cut 3 bases from V and 2 bases from J, with 22 bases between. The CDR3 sequence is 19 residues long. Germline V gene lookup returns CDR1 SGHTA and CDR2 FQGNSA. The CDR3 DNA is TGTGCCAGCAGCTTTAGGGCAGGGGCCCCCTCCTTCAACACCGGGGAGCTGTTTTTT. Translated, it gives CASSFRAGAPSFNTGELFF.

V usage is TRBV30 and J usage is TRBJ2-1; TRBD2 matches at 8 bases. Unmatched junction bases numbered 4, after V lost 3 bases and J lost 6 bases. The CDR3 runs 13 residues. Germline values: CDR1 GTSNPN, CDR2 SVGIG (reference sequence). CDR3 residues: CAWSGLAGNEQFF. The CDR3 nucleotides read TGTGCCTGGAGCGGACTAGCAGGCAATGAGCAGTTCTTC.

The chain employs TRBV19 and TRBJ2-3; 10 nucleotides line up with TRBD2. The V segment lost 6 bases and the J segment 1 base; nucleotides outside the gene matches: 7. The CDR3 loop spans 16 amino acids. CDR1 and CDR2 (germline): LNHDA, SQIVND (reference sequence). CDR3 DNA sequence: TGTGCCAGTAGCGATACCGGGACTAGCGGCACAGATACGCAGTATTTT. Translated: CASSDTGTSGTDTQYF.

This chain uses TRBV7-3 with TRBJ2-2, with D possibly being TRBD1 or TRBD2 (5 bases each). The CDR3 is 17 residues long. V dropped 5 bases and J dropped 5 bases, with 21 bases sitting between them. Germline CDR1 is SGHTA and CDR2 is FQGTGA. The CDR3 DNA reads as TGTGCCAGCAGCCCCCCCCCGGCAGGGTCGGGAACCGGGGAGCTGTTTTTT. This gives the protein CASSPPPAGSGTGELFF. Variable domain in full (rest from reference TRBV7-3 and TRBJ2-2): GAGVSQTPSNKVTEKGKYVELRCDPISGHTALYWYRQSLGQGPEFLIYFQGTGAADDSGLPNDRFFAVRPEGSVSTLKIQRTERGDSAVYLCASSPPPAGSGTGELFFGEGSRLTVL.

This chain connects TRBV5-3 to TRBJ2-7, with D possibly matching TRBD2 (5 bases). TRBV5-3 has ORF status, its function being uncertain. This CDR3 has 12 amino acids. V gave up 3 bases and J gave up 7 bases, with 11 bases separating them. This CDR3 reads CARSSSGGEQYF. CDR3 nucleotide sequence: TGTGCCAGAAGCTCTTCGGGCGGGGAGCAGTACTTC.

The rearrangement links TRBV25-1 to TRBJ1-6; D may be TRBD1 (5 bases). The CDR3 runs to 14 residues. The germline V gene has CDR1 MGHDK and CDR2 SYGVNS. V shed 6 bases and J shed 8 bases, with 14 bases lying between them. The DNA for the CDR3 is TGTGCCAGCAGGGCTTCCATAGGGGATTCACCCCTCCACTTT. As protein: CASRASIGDSPLHF.

In its sample, this clone was seen once. J is TRBJ2-7 and V is TRBV15; 7 nucleotides align to TRBD2. The CDR3 sequence is 14 residues long. Germline trimming cut 0 bases from V and 6 bases from J; bases unmatched to any gene: 5. In germline, CDR1 is LNHNV, CDR2 YYDKDF (reference sequence). The CDR3 DNA sequence: TGTGCCACCAGCAGAGAGAGGGGAGGGGTCGAGCAGTACTTC. Translated: CATSRERGGVEQYF.

This clone was counted many times. The chain recombines TRBV19 with TRBJ2-7; D remains unclear. This CDR3 contains 14 residues. Germline loops: CDR1 LNHDA, CDR2 SQIVND (reference sequence). Deletions cut 5 bases from V and 3 bases from J, with 14 bases between. The CDR3 DNA reads as TGTGCCAGTAGTCCGCGTGGGTCGAGCTACGAGCAGTACTTC. This gives the protein CASSPRGSSYEQYF.

The chain carries TRBV12-3 or TRBV12-4 and TRBJ1-5; D is undetermined. This CDR3 has 13 residues. V shed 7 bases and J shed 0 bases, with 7 bases lying between them. The CDR3 sequence is CASTLYSNQPQHF. The CDR3 DNA follows: TGTGCCAGCACTCTTTATAGCAATCAGCCCCAGCATTTT.

The rearrangement joins TRBV5-4 to TRBJ1-2; D not certain. Trimming stripped 5 bases from V and 1 base from J, with 15 bases between. This CDR3 spans 15 amino acids. Germline V gives CDR1 SGHNT, CDR2 YYREEE (reference sequence). CDR3 DNA sequence: TGTGCCAGCAGTCCTGGACTGGACTATAACTATGGCTACACCTTC. Its translation: CASSPGLDYNYGYTF.

This sequence joins TRBV29-1 and TRBJ1-1, with a possible D match to TRBD1 (5 bases). V gave up 1 base and J gave up 3 bases, with 12 bases separating them. The germline CDR1 and CDR2 sequences are SQVTM and ANQGSEA. The CDR3 is made up of 14 amino acids. This CDR3 is CSVEVAGQDTEAFF. The CDR3 nucleotides read TGCAGCGTTGAAGTAGCAGGGCAAGACACTGAAGCTTTCTTT.

The chain is built from TRBV7-2 and TRBJ1-2; perhaps TRBD1 as D (5 bases). Germline V gene data show CDR1 as SGHTA and CDR2 as FQGNSA. V dropped 5 bases and J dropped 7 bases, with 17 bases sitting between them. The CDR3 runs 14 residues. This CDR3 reads CASSTGLTGGGYTF. The CDR3 nucleotides read TGTGCCAGCAGCACAGGACTGACGGGTGGTGGCTACACCTTC.

This clone showed up just once. This rearrangement joins TRBV5-1 to TRBJ1-1, with D possibly being TRBD1 (6 bases). The CDR3 spans 17 residues. With 5 bases removed from V and 3 bases from J, the gap between germline ends came to 23 bases. Germline V gene sequence: CDR1 SGHRS, CDR2 YFSETQ. The CDR3 loop reads CASRLGGALFMDTEAFF. In nucleotides, the CDR3 is TGCGCCAGCAGACTTGGGGGCGCGTTGTTTATGGACACTGAAGCTTTCTTT.

J is TRBJ1-2 and V is TRBV7-9; 7 bases are shared with TRBD1. V was pared by 1 base and J by 4 bases, with 3 bases of the junction left unmatched. Germline V gene data show CDR1 as SEHNR and CDR2 as FQNEAQ (reference sequence). The CDR3 is 14 amino acids. CDR3 nucleotide sequence: TGTGCCAGCAGCTTAGGGCAGGGGGTCTATGGCTACACCTTC. Its protein is CASSLGQGVYGYTF.

This clone was counted a few times. The chain combines TRBV5-6 with TRBJ1-2; D not certain. V was pared by 4 bases and J by 7 bases, with 14 bases between. Germline assignment: CDR1 SGHDT and CDR2 YYEEEE. The CDR3 is 13 residues long. CDR3 nucleotides: TGTGCCAGCAGCCCCCGACATTCGACTGGCTACACCTTC. Amino acids: CASSPRHSTGYTF.

The rearrangement links TRBV7-2 to TRBJ1-1, with TRBD1 matching over 7 bases. The germline gives CDR1 SGHTA, CDR2 FQGNSA. The junction had 7 bases not matched to a gene; V was cut back by 6 bases and J by 6 bases. There are 13 residues in the CDR3. The CDR3 is CASRADRVAEAFF. CDR3 in DNA: TGTGCCAGCAGAGCAGACAGGGTCGCTGAAGCTTTCTTT.

The rearrangement joins TRBV3-1 (or the pseudogene TRBV3-2) to TRBJ1-1, with TRBD1 as a possible D gene (6 bases). V was cut by 0 bases and J by 3 bases, with 8 bases left in between. The germline gives CDR1 LGHDT, CDR2 YNNKEL (reference sequence). The CDR3 extends over 14 amino acids. The CDR3, as DNA: TGTGCCAGCAGCCAAGAGCAGGGGCACACTGAAGCTTTCTTT. The encoded protein is CASSQEQGHTEAFF.

The rearrangement links TRBV6-5 to TRBJ1-4; possibly TRBD1 for D (5 bases). This CDR3 comprises 14 residues. Germline values: CDR1 MNHEY, CDR2 SVGAGI. Trimming shortened V by 1 base and J by 3 bases, and 6 bases separated the two germline ends. CDR3 residues: CASSYLTANEKLFF. As DNA, the CDR3 is TGTGCCAGCAGTTACTTGACAGCTAATGAAAAACTGTTTTTT.

The chain is built from TRBV5-6 and TRBJ1-4, with a weak D call TRBD1 (5 bases). Between the trimmed V and J ends, which lost 2 bases and 3 bases, there was a span of 8 bases. From germline, CDR1 is SGHDT and CDR2 YYEEEE. There are 14 residues in the CDR3. The CDR3 loop reads CASSFQGANEKLFF. As DNA, the CDR3 is TGTGCCAGCAGCTTTCAGGGAGCTAATGAAAAACTGTTTTTT.